This TCR beta chain was documented in a study of cytomegalovirus exposure and HLA in healthy donors. It was with 60 Vbeta and 13 Jbeta primers that the PCR ran. The repertoire was sequenced with immunoSEQ multiplex PCR; TCRdb's copy has only in-frame clones and lacks some. Altogether 50,000 to 70,000 clones are present, about 76% being singletons, with the ten largest covering around 2.4%. CDR1 and CDR2 (germline): PRHDT, FYEKMQ (reference sequence). With 5 bases clipped from V and 1 base from J, the junction kept 9 bases outside the gene matches. The CDR3 totals 16 residues. The sample holds one count of this clone.

The clonotype was recovered from a female donor in good health and CMV-seronegative. Sequenced: PBMCs. This chain links TRBV13 with TRBJ2-5; 8 bases are a match to TRBD2. Here the CDR3 reads CASSPSTGGAQETQYF. CDR3 nucleotide sequence: TGTGCCAGCAGCCCAAGCACGGGGGGGGCCCAAGAGACCCAGTACTTC.